A single sample is the source of the 4 T cell receptor beta chains below, sequenced in a study of blood T cell repertoires in COVID-19 (dated by TCRdb to about 2020). The library relied on the immunoSEQ multiplex PCR assay. The source is immuneACCESS, and TCRdb retained only in-frame sequences with V and J called. Part of the clones is not carried over; for the studies checked, unresolved V genes explain less than half of this, and the remainder is unexplained. Recorded for this sample are fewer than 350,000 clones; approximately 90% of them occurred a single time. About 2.1% of the sample lies in the top ten. Sequencing was performed on PBMCs or T cells enriched from blood (not recorded which). These receptors were collected from a woman in her thirties or forties with acute COVID-19.

This chain uses TRBV4-3 with TRBJ2-1; 8 nucleotides match TRBD2. Germline V CDR1 and CDR2: LGHNA, YSLEER. The CDR3 runs to 13 residues. V gave up 8 bases and J gave up 8 bases; unmatched junction bases: 8. In DNA form, the CDR3 reads TGCGCCAGCCGGGCGGGGGGTTCGCATGAGCAGTTCTTC. Translating gives CASRAGGSHEQFF.

The chain is built from TRBV10-3 and TRBJ1-2; tentative D call: TRBD1 (5 bases). The germline gives CDR1 ENHRY, CDR2 SYGVKD. Trimming pared 10 bases from V and 9 bases from J, leaving 24 bases between. This CDR3 comprises 14 residues. The CDR3 loop reads CANSRDGGLSSYTF. The CDR3, as DNA: TGTGCCAACTCGCGGGACGGAGGGCTCTCGAGCTACACCTTC.

The J gene is TRBJ2-4, the V gene TRBV5-1, with D possibly TRBD2 on 5 matching bases. Germline V gives CDR1 SGHRS, CDR2 YFSETQ. CDR3 length: 14 amino acids. V was pared by 3 bases and J by 5 bases, with 12 bases between. DNA of the CDR3: TGCGCCAGCAGCTCGGACTGGAATGAAAACATTCAGTACTTC. Translation gives CASSSDWNENIQYF.

CDR3 loop: CASSPRERGEQFF. CDR3 coding DNA: TGTGCCAGCTCACCACGGGAAAGAGGGGAGCAGTTCTTC. The J gene is TRBJ2-1, the V gene TRBV18; TRBD2 is a possible D gene (5 bases). Trimming left V 1 base short and J 10 bases short, with 11 bases between. The V gene's germline CDR1 is KGHSH and CDR2 LQKENI. CDR3 length equals 13 residues. Full variable domain (remainder filled in from reference TRBV18 and TRBJ2-1): NAGVMQNPRHLVRRRGQEARLRCSPMKGHSHVYWYRQLPEEGLKFMVYLQKENIIDESGMPKERFSAEFPKEGPSILRIQQVVRGDSAAYFCASSPRERGEQFFGPGTRLTVL.